This TCR beta chain came from a study of long-term antiretroviral therapy in people with HIV. About the research overall: The earliest specimens came about a decade ahead of the 2015 immediate-ART recommendation.

About this clone: Antigen specificity is unknown.

Runs used v3.0 of the immunoSEQ assay and were done at survey level. Sequencing was directed toward about 40,000-50,000 T-cell genomes in each sample. Libraries were prepared by immunoSEQ multiplex PCR; TCRdb keeps only in-frame clonotypes and omits some of them. The sample includes about 22,000 clones, roughly four fifths of them seen just once. Study-wide points: All time points showed a repertoire dominated by clones expanded before ART. Therapy changes, viral resistance and ART adherence were not documented in the available data.

Sequenced here: unsorted PBMCs, sampled 0.5 years before starting antiretroviral therapy. The TCR comes from a man aged 40-50 years with HIV.

CDR3 amino acids: CASTLALEQFF. The CDR3 nucleotides are TGCGCCAGCACCTTAGCCCTTGAGCAGTTCTTC. The chain links TRBV5-1 to TRBJ2-1; no clear D. The CDR3 has 11 residues. Germline assignment: CDR1 SGHRS and CDR2 YFSETQ. Trimming took 6 bases from V and 9 from J, leaving 10 bases between them.